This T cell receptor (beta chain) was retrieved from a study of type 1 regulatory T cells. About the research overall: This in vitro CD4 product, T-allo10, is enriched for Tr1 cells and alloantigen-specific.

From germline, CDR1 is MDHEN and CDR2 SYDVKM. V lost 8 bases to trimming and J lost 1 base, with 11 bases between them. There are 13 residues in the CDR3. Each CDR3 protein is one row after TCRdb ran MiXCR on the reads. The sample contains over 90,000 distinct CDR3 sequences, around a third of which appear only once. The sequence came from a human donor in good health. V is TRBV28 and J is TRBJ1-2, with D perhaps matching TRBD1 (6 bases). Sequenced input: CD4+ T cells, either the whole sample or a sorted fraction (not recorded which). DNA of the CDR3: TGTGCCAGCTCGGGGGGCGATAACTATGGCTACACCTTC. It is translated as CASSGGDNYGYTF.